This passage covers 17 T cell receptor beta chains from one sample sequenced in a study of blood T cell repertoires in COVID-19. Sequencing used immunoSEQ multiplex PCR; TCRdb keeps in-frame clones, though not all of them. The sample carries fewer than 400,000 clones, under 90% recorded once. The sequenced material came from PBMCs or T cells enriched from blood (not recorded which). These receptors were obtained from a man aged 25-40 years who had recovered from COVID-19.

CDR3 in amino acids: CASSQEGRDLLSYNEQFF. CDR3 coding DNA: TGTGCCAGCAGCCAAGAGGGCCGCGACCTCCTCTCCTACAATGAGCAGTTCTTC. The chain joins TRBV4-2 to TRBJ2-1; D is unclear. This CDR3 has 18 amino acids. Trimming stripped 0 bases from V and 0 bases from J, with 15 bases between. Germline-derived CDR1 and CDR2 are LGHNA and YNFKEQ.

This chain uses TRBV2 with TRBJ2-3; 7 nucleotides line up with TRBD2. CDR3 length: 16 amino acids. With 6 bases clipped from V and 0 bases from J, the junction kept 9 bases outside the gene matches. From germline, CDR1 is SNHLY and CDR2 FYNNEI. CDR3 coding DNA: TGTGCCAGCAGCCCCGGGGGAGGGGCGAGCACAGATACGCAGTATTTT. As protein: CASSPGGGASTDTQYF.

V gene TRBV3-1 (or the pseudogene TRBV3-2) combines with J gene TRBJ1-3, with D perhaps matching TRBD1 (6 bases). The CDR3 has 17 residues. Trimming left V 0 bases short and J 3 bases short, with 15 bases between. CDR1 is LGHDT, CDR2 YNNKEL, per germline (reference sequence). DNA for the CDR3: TGTGCCAGCAGCCAAGATAAGAACAGGGTTTATGGAAACACCATATATTTT. This codes for CASSQDKNRVYGNTIYF.

This clone came up a few times. The chain is built from TRBV30 and TRBJ1-6; TRBD1 might be the D (5 bases). Germline CDR1 is GTSNPN and CDR2 is SVGIG (reference sequence). CDR3 length equals 14 residues. V gave up 1 base and J gave up 8 bases, with 12 bases separating them. The CDR3 loop reads CAWSEGQGYSPLHF. Written as DNA, the CDR3 is TGTGCCTGGAGTGAGGGGCAGGGTTATTCACCCCTCCACTTT.

The chain uses TRBV28 and TRBJ1-6, with no clear D. V lost 7 bases and J lost 6, with 16 bases in between. Germline V lookup: CDR1 MDHEN, CDR2 SYDVKM. CDR3 size: 15 residues. The CDR3 loop is CASITSGQINSPLHF. The CDR3 DNA reads TGTGCCAGCATTACTAGCGGGCAGATTAATTCACCCCTCCACTTT.

The chain uses TRBV19 and TRBJ2-2, with TRBD1 as a possible D gene (5 bases). CDR3 length: 13 residues. V was clipped by 3 bases and J by 7 bases, with 9 bases between them. Germline CDR1 is LNHDA and CDR2 is SQIVND (reference sequence). The CDR3 spells CASSIQGHGELFF. In DNA, the CDR3 is TGTGCCAGTAGTATCCAGGGCCACGGGGAGCTGTTTTTT.

The genes are TRBV6-5 and TRBJ2-3; maybe TRBD2 (5 bases). This CDR3 has 11 amino acids. Trimming left V 11 bases short and J 4 bases short, with 10 bases between. Germline CDR1 reads MNHEY; CDR2 reads SVGAGI. The CDR3 region has the DNA TGTGCCTCTCGAGGGTCAGATACGCAGTATTTT. Translated, it gives CASRGSDTQYF.

J is TRBJ2-1 and V is TRBV7-8; D call uncertain. CDR1 is SGHVS, CDR2 FQNEAQ, per germline. Trimming removed 1 base from V and 10 bases from J, with 5 bases in between. There are 11 residues in the CDR3. The CDR3 loop is CASSLVREQFF. For the CDR3, the DNA is TGTGCCAGCAGCTTAGTGCGGGAGCAGTTCTTC. Full variable domain (rest looked up from reference TRBV7-8 and TRBJ2-1): GAGVSQSPRYKVAKRGQDVALRCDPISGHVSLFWYQQALGQGPEFLTYFQNEAQLDKSGLPSDRFFAERPEGSVSTLKIQRTQQEDSAVYLCASSLVREQFFGPGTRLTVL.

The rearrangement uses TRBV5-1 and TRBJ1-6; 8 bases line up with TRBD1. Per the germline V gene, CDR1 is SGHRS and CDR2 is YFSETQ. The CDR3 is 15 residues long. Losses at the gene ends were 4 bases for V and 7 bases for J; bases not matched to a gene: 7. The CDR3 region has the DNA TGCGCCAGCAGCAGAGATGACAGGGGAAATTCACCCCTCCACTTT. Translated, it gives CASSRDDRGNSPLHF.

The genes are TRBV6-1 and TRBJ2-7, with 9 bases that match TRBD1. CDR3 size: 12 residues. Germline CDR1 reads MNHNS; CDR2 reads SASEGT. After removal of 2 bases from V and 10 bases from J, the junction contained 3 bases not matched to a gene. The CDR3 protein is CASSERGQGQYF. DNA for the CDR3: TGTGCCAGCAGTGAACGGGGACAGGGACAGTACTTC.

The V call is TRBV11-2, the J call TRBJ2-7, with 9 bases fitting TRBD1. The length of the CDR3 is 15 residues. Per the germline V gene, CDR1 is SGHAT and CDR2 is FQNNGV. The ends lost 6 bases at V and 1 base at J; junction bases unmatched: 7. For the CDR3, the DNA is TGTGCCAGCAGACCAACAGGGGGCCTGTCCTACGAGCAGTACTTC. It encodes CASRPTGGLSYEQYF.

The V call is TRBV15, the J call TRBJ2-2; D not certain. With 1 base removed from V and 4 bases from J, the gap between germline ends came to 13 bases. CDR1 is LNHNV and CDR2 is YYDKDF in the germline V gene (reference sequence). The CDR3 has 16 amino acids. The CDR3 reads CATSRGYSVGTGELFF. The CDR3 bases are TGTGCCACCAGCAGAGGGTATTCGGTTGGCACCGGGGAGCTGTTTTTT.

The V and J genes are TRBV11-2 and TRBJ2-1; possibly TRBD2 for D (5 bases). The V and J ends lost 5 bases and 0 bases respectively, with 17 bases between them. Germline CDR1 is SGHAT and CDR2 is FQNNGV. The CDR3 covers 17 residues. CDR3: CASSEDLSTSSYNEQFF. The DNA of the CDR3 is TGTGCCAGCAGCGAGGACTTGTCAACAAGCTCCTACAATGAGCAGTTCTTC.

The chain recombines TRBV19 with TRBJ2-7, with 10 bases aligning to TRBD1. This CDR3 contains 16 residues. The V gene end was trimmed by 4 bases and the J gene end by 0 bases; junction bases not matched to a gene: 6. Germline assignment: CDR1 LNHDA and CDR2 SQIVND (reference sequence). The CDR3 reads CASSSDRGRSSYEQYF. The CDR3 nucleotides read TGTGCCAGTAGTAGCGACAGGGGGCGAAGCTCCTACGAGCAGTACTTC.

The V and J genes are TRBV3-1 (or the pseudogene TRBV3-2) and TRBJ2-7; 11 bases agree with TRBD2. CDR3 length equals 16 residues. V trimming: 3 bases; J trimming: 4 bases; junction bases outside the gene matches: 8. Germline V gene sequence: CDR1 LGHDT, CDR2 YNNKEL (reference sequence). CDR3 nucleotides: TGTGCCAGCAGCCATCCTTCACTAGCGGGAGCTTACGAGCAGTACTTC. It is translated as CASSHPSLAGAYEQYF.

The chain links TRBV30 to TRBJ2-7, with 13 bases lining up with TRBD2. Germline loops: CDR1 GTSNPN, CDR2 SVGIG (reference sequence). With 8 bases clipped from V and 9 bases from J, the junction kept 4 bases outside the gene matches. The CDR3 covers 11 residues. The CDR3: CAGTSGIGQYF. The CDR3 DNA sequence: TGTGCCGGGACTAGCGGGATAGGGCAGTACTTC.

The chain recombines TRBV19 with TRBJ1-1; D is perhaps TRBD1 (6 bases). V was clipped by 8 bases and J by 2 bases, with 18 bases between them. The CDR3 contains 15 residues. The germline gives CDR1 LNHDA, CDR2 SQIVND (reference sequence). The CDR3 nucleotides are TGTGCCAGTGCCGAGACTACAGGGTTCAACACTGAAGCTTTCTTT. It specifies CASAETTGFNTEAFF.